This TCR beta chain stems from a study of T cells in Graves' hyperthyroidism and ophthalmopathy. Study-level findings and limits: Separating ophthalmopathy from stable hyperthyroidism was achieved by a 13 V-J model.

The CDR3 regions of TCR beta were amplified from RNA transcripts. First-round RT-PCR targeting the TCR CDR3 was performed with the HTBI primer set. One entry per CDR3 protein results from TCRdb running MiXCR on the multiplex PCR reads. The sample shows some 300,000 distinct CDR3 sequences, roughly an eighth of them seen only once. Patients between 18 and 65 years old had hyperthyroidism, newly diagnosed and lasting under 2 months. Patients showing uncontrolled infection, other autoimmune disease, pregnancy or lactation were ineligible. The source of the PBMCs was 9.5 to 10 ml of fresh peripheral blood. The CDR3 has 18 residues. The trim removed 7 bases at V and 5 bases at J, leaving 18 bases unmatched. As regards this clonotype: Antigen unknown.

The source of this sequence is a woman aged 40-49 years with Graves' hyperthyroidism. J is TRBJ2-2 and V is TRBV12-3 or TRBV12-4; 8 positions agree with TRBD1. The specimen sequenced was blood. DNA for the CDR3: TGTGCCAGCACCCTCGCCCGGACAGGGACCGTAGGAACCGGGGAGCTGTTTTTT. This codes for CASTLARTGTVGTGELFF.